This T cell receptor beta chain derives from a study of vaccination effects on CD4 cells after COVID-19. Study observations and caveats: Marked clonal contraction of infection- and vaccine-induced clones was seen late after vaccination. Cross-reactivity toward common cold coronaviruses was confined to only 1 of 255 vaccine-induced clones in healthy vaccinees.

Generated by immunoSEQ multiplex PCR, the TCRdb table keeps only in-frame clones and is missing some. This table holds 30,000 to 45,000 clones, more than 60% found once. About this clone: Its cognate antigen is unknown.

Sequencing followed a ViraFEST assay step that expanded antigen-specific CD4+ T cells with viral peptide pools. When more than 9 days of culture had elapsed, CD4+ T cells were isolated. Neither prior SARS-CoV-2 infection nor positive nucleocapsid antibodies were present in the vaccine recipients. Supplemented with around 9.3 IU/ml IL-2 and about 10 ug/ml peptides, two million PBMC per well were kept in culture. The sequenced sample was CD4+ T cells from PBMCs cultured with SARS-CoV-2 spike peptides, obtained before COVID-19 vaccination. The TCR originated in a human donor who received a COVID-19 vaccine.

The CDR3 DNA sequence: TGTGCCAGCAGTTTCAGATCGAACACTGAAGCTTTCTTT. Amino acids: CASSFRSNTEAFF. The chain carries TRBV27 and TRBJ1-1, with D uncertain. The germline V gene encodes CDR1 MNHEY and CDR2 SMNVEV (reference sequence). The V gene lost 3 bases and the J gene lost 1 base, with 6 bases spanning the gap. This CDR3 is built from 13 residues.